This T cell receptor beta chain was documented in a study of T cells in localized non-small cell lung cancer. Whole-study findings and limits: Sequencing was limited to one tumor region, leaving the possibility of heterogeneity open. Uninvolved neighboring lung showed the greatest T cell clonality, exceeding tumor. Out of the top 100 tumor clones, a median about 57 were seen in adjacent lung. An association was observed between higher blood T cell density and longer overall survival.

Per germline, CDR1 SGDLS and CDR2 YYNGEE. The CDR3 has 16 residues. Deletions cut 0 bases from V and 1 base from J, with 13 bases between. Comment on this clone: As yet, its antigen is unknown.

Only in-frame clones appear in the TCRdb table, and some are missing; sequencing was by immunoSEQ multiplex PCR. The top ten clones hold 13% of a sample with tens of thousands of clones, roughly four fifths of them seen once. The sample here was peripheral blood, taken before any cancer treatment. V is TRBV9 and J is TRBJ2-5; D may be TRBD1 or TRBD2 (6 bases each). This clonotype originated in a female donor aged 60 or older with stage I lung adenocarcinoma. CDR3 residues: CASSVGVRGAQETQYF. The CDR3 DNA reads TGTGCCAGCAGCGTAGGGGTAAGGGGGGCCCAAGAGACCCAGTACTTC.